The sequence of this TCR beta chain was determined in a study of T cells in Graves' hyperthyroidism and ophthalmopathy. Study results and limitations: For ophthalmopathy, model prediction preceded onset by a median 6.5 months.

TCR beta CDR3 regions were amplified from RNA transcripts. First-round RT-PCR with HTBI primers amplified the TCR CDR3 region. TCRdb re-derived calls from the multiplex PCR reads in MiXCR, one entry per CDR3 protein. The profile shows over 650,000 distinct CDR3 sequences, 16% of them singletons. This clonotype was seen many times. Its antigen is still unknown. Per the germline V gene, CDR1 is WNHNN and CDR2 is SYGVQD (reference sequence). V shed 2 bases and J 3 bases; nucleotides not matched to a gene: 5. This CDR3 is 17 amino acids long. If no ophthalmopathy progression occurred within 18 months, Graves' hyperthyroidism was stable. Fresh peripheral blood, approximately 9.7 ml, was the source of the PBMCs.

Sample: blood. The chain carries TRBV10-1 and TRBJ2-1; 12 bases agree with TRBD2. This clonotype originated in a man aged 18 to 30 with Graves' hyperthyroidism. The CDR3 region is CASSEASGRAGYNEQFF. In nucleotides, the CDR3 is TGCGCCAGCAGTGAGGCTAGCGGGAGGGCTGGCTACAATGAGCAGTTCTTC.